These T cell receptor beta chains were read from a single sample in a study of early T cells in non-severe SARS-CoV-2 infection. TCRdb independently ran MiXCR on the 5' RACE reads; one entry per CDR3 protein. The table has about 28,000 distinct CDR3 sequences, 3.5% to 5.5% seen once. The sequences come from whole blood, collected at baseline. All receptors derive from an adult who was a healthcare worker with PCR-confirmed SARS-CoV-2 infection or an uninfected control (not recorded which). Each CDR3 is given without its conserved first and last residue.

J gene: TRBJ2-7
V gene: TRBV18
CDR3 protein: ASSPRSYEQY

J gene: TRBJ1-1
V gene: TRBV29-1
CDR3 protein: SASQMNTEAF

J gene: TRBJ2-1
V gene: TRBV5-4
CDR3 protein: ASSPDLTSGRSEQF

J gene: TRBJ2-3
V gene: TRBV24-1
CDR3 protein: ATSDPSRSGTDTQY

J gene: TRBJ1-2
V gene: TRBV12-3/TRBV12-4
CDR3 protein: ASSLFRTGDYGYT

J gene: TRBJ1-6
V gene: TRBV7-6
CDR3 protein: ASSLETGGPSYNSPLH

J gene: TRBJ2-3
V gene: TRBV20-1
CDR3 protein: SARRPVATDTQY

J gene: TRBJ2-2
V gene: TRBV24-1
CDR3 protein: ATSDFPDELGTGELF

J gene: TRBJ1-2
V gene: TRBV13
CDR3 protein: ASSRGLGGNYGYT

J gene: TRBJ2-7
V gene: TRBV10-3
CDR3 protein: AISEAGMTYEQY

J gene: TRBJ2-7
V gene: TRBV27
CDR3 protein: ASSSSYAESYEQY

J gene: TRBJ2-3
V gene: TRBV24-1
CDR3 protein: ATSDFRTGGTDTQY

J gene: TRBJ2-6
V gene: TRBV12-3/TRBV12-4
CDR3 protein: ASTRGANVLT

J gene: TRBJ1-5
V gene: TRBV6-6
CDR3 protein: ASSSHQPQH

J gene: TRBJ2-1
V gene: TRBV11-2
CDR3 protein: ASSFPGQGTEQF

J gene: TRBJ2-7
V gene: TRBV15
CDR3 protein: ATSRDRSGTREQY

J gene: TRBJ2-7
V gene: TRBV29-1
CDR3 protein: SVAAGGQEQY

J gene: TRBJ2-2
V gene: TRBV4-1
CDR3 protein: ASSQDLVDTGELF

J gene: TRBJ2-7
V gene: TRBV12-3/TRBV12-4
CDR3 protein: ASSTSASYEQY

J gene: TRBJ1-1
V gene: TRBV5-8
CDR3 protein: ASSFDSYTEAF

J gene: TRBJ1-6
V gene: TRBV12-3/TRBV12-4
CDR3 protein: ASSPEGVRTLH

J gene: TRBJ2-7
V gene: TRBV30
CDR3 protein: ACKKTDRPYEQY

J gene: TRBJ2-3
V gene: TRBV11-3
CDR3 protein: ASSSGQGADTQY

J gene: TRBJ2-2
V gene: TRBV7-9
CDR3 protein: ASSLPGLAIRSGELF

J gene: TRBJ2-7
V gene: TRBV19
CDR3 protein: ASSIRTGSYEQY

J gene: TRBJ2-1
V gene: TRBV7-9
CDR3 protein: ASRFGTSGGTEQF

J gene: TRBJ2-7
V gene: TRBV18
CDR3 protein: ASSPSRGGTVSSYEQY

J gene: TRBJ1-1
V gene: TRBV5-4
CDR3 protein: ASSPGGMARAEAF

J gene: TRBJ2-7
V gene: TRBV28
CDR3 protein: ASSQGIHEQY

J gene: TRBJ1-2
V gene: TRBV7-2
CDR3 protein: ASRVVPANYGYT

J gene: TRBJ2-5
V gene: TRBV6-5
CDR3 protein: ASKAFPETQY

J gene: TRBJ2-1
V gene: TRBV20-1
CDR3 protein: SARGPGGPSNEQF

J gene: TRBJ2-5
V gene: TRBV6-2/TRBV6-3
CDR3 protein: ASSFHAYSYQETQY

J gene: TRBJ2-2
V gene: TRBV6-1
CDR3 protein: ASQRYSVTGELF

J gene: TRBJ2-3
V gene: TRBV7-6
CDR3 protein: ASSPRSGGGTDTQY

J gene: TRBJ2-7
V gene: TRBV5-6
CDR3 protein: ASFGGAAYEQY

J gene: TRBJ2-3
V gene: TRBV3-1
CDR3 protein: ASSQGAGSTDTQY

J gene: TRBJ1-5
V gene: TRBV6-4
CDR3 protein: ASSEVPNGNQPQH

J gene: TRBJ2-2
V gene: TRBV27
CDR3 protein: ASSSLRGANTGELF

J gene: TRBJ2-6
V gene: TRBV14
CDR3 protein: ASSQVHRDRPLSGANVLT

J gene: TRBJ2-7
V gene: TRBV12-3/TRBV12-4
CDR3 protein: ASSFGQAPTYEQY

J gene: TRBJ2-7
V gene: TRBV27
CDR3 protein: ASRISEVSYEQY

J gene: TRBJ1-1
V gene: TRBV7-2
CDR3 protein: ASSFFTEAF

J gene: TRBJ2-7
V gene: TRBV21-1
CDR3 protein: ASSITRLEYYEQY

J gene: TRBJ1-2
V gene: TRBV6-6
CDR3 protein: ASSYGGTGGSYGYT

J gene: TRBJ1-5
V gene: TRBV2
CDR3 protein: ASSWDGVSYQPQH

J gene: TRBJ2-3
V gene: TRBV19
CDR3 protein: ANTRGLAGGLSTDTQY

J gene: TRBJ2-4
V gene: TRBV7-2
CDR3 protein: ASSLEWGGDIQY

J gene: TRBJ1-2
V gene: TRBV7-9
CDR3 protein: ASRGGGYT

J gene: TRBJ1-2
V gene: TRBV4-3
CDR3 protein: ASSQENGDYGYT

J gene: TRBJ1-2
V gene: TRBV20-1
CDR3 protein: SAHNNRVEGYGYT

J gene: TRBJ2-1
V gene: TRBV10-2
CDR3 protein: ASRYPGTSGYNEQF

J gene: TRBJ2-7
V gene: TRBV27
CDR3 protein: ASSLSGGALYEQY

J gene: TRBJ1-5
V gene: TRBV7-2
CDR3 protein: ASSLAHRGVKNQPQH

J gene: TRBJ2-1
V gene: TRBV10-3
CDR3 protein: AVRLAGGPGNEQF

J gene: TRBJ1-2
V gene: TRBV19
CDR3 protein: ASSTLDSYGYT